The rows below give T cell receptor beta chains drawn from one sample of a study of T-cell reconstitution after alpha-beta-depleted transplantation in children. TCRdb reprocessed the PCR reads via MiXCR and lists one record per CDR3 protein. This sample has 200,000 to 250,000 distinct CDR3 sequences, with approximately 10% found just once. The sample consisted of PBMCs from the stem cell graft donor, taken from the stem cell graft. The source is a human donor who donated a stem cell graft to a child with acute lymphoblastic leukemia. CDR3s include the opening cysteine and the closing phenylalanine or tryptophan. The order of the fields is clone size, J gene, V gene, D gene, CDR3 DNA, CDR3 protein. D genes are given only for firm matches. Not all rows give a size; the values are once, few, many and, for expanded clones, a class.

clone_size: -
j_call: TRBJ2-2
v_call: TRBV12-5
d_call: -
cdr3_nt: TGTGCTAGTGGACCCTTAGAGGGGAGAGCGAACACCGGGGAGCTGTTTTTT
cdr3_aa: CASGPLEGRANTGELFF

clone_size: few
j_call: TRBJ1-6
v_call: TRBV5-1
d_call: TRBD1
cdr3_nt: TGCGCCAGCAGCTTGGAGGTCAGGGGGCCGGGTTCACCCCTCCACTTT
cdr3_aa: CASSLEVRGPGSPLHF

clone_size: -
j_call: TRBJ2-2
v_call: TRBV28
d_call: -
cdr3_nt: TGTGCCAGCAGTTTTAGGTGGGGGCCCAACACCGGGGAGCTGTTTTTT
cdr3_aa: CASSFRWGPNTGELFF

clone_size: many
j_call: TRBJ2-1
v_call: TRBV24-1
d_call: -
cdr3_nt: TGTGCCACCAGTGAGCCAGTAACATCCTACAATGAGCAGTTCTTC
cdr3_aa: CATSEPVTSYNEQFF

clone_size: -
j_call: TRBJ2-7
v_call: TRBV2
d_call: -
cdr3_nt: TGTGCCAGCAGTGAATTCCAGGGCGCCTACGAGCAGTACTTC
cdr3_aa: CASSEFQGAYEQYF

clone_size: many
j_call: TRBJ2-3
v_call: TRBV6-5
d_call: TRBD2
cdr3_nt: TGTGCCAGCAGTTACTCAGGCGGGGGGGACACAGATACGCAGTATTTT
cdr3_aa: CASSYSGGGDTDTQYF

clone_size: -
j_call: TRBJ2-2
v_call: TRBV7-2
d_call: -
cdr3_nt: TGTGCCAGCAGGGCGTCGTTGGACGGGGAGCTGTTTTTT
cdr3_aa: CASRASLDGELFF

clone_size: many
j_call: TRBJ2-2
v_call: TRBV24-1
d_call: -
cdr3_nt: TGTGCCACCAGTGATTGGGGGCGCAGCACCGGGGAGCTGTTTTTT
cdr3_aa: CATSDWGRSTGELFF

clone_size: many
j_call: TRBJ1-3
v_call: TRBV4-1
d_call: -
cdr3_nt: TGCGCCAGCAGCCACCCAACGCGGTCCGGAAACACCATATATTTT
cdr3_aa: CASSHPTRSGNTIYF

clone_size: many
j_call: TRBJ2-3
v_call: TRBV7-8
d_call: -
cdr3_nt: TGTGCCAGCAGCCGAGACTGGGTCACAGATACGCAGTATTTT
cdr3_aa: CASSRDWVTDTQYF

clone_size: few
j_call: TRBJ2-3
v_call: TRBV3-1
d_call: -
cdr3_nt: TGTGCCAGCAGCCTTGGACAGAAAACAGATACGCAGTATTTT
cdr3_aa: CASSLGQKTDTQYF

clone_size: -
j_call: TRBJ2-1
v_call: TRBV7-9
d_call: TRBD2
cdr3_nt: TGTGCCAGCAGCTTAAAGCTAGCGGGTAATGAGCAGTTCTTC
cdr3_aa: CASSLKLAGNEQFF

clone_size: many
j_call: TRBJ2-7
v_call: TRBV29-1
d_call: TRBD1
cdr3_nt: TGCAGCGTTCCAAACATGGACAGGGATCCCTACGAGCAGTACTTC
cdr3_aa: CSVPNMDRDPYEQYF

clone_size: many
j_call: TRBJ1-2
v_call: TRBV29-1
d_call: -
cdr3_nt: TGCAGCGTCGGGTGTGTCCGGGGAGGTCAGTCTGGCTACACCTTC
cdr3_aa: CSVGCVRGGQSGYTF

clone_size: -
j_call: TRBJ2-2
v_call: TRBV12-3/TRBV12-4
d_call: -
cdr3_nt: TGTGCCAGCAGTTTAGCTGTGGCCGGGGAGCTGTTTTTT
cdr3_aa: CASSLAVAGELFF

clone_size: many
j_call: TRBJ1-1
v_call: TRBV20-1
d_call: -
cdr3_nt: TGCAGTGCTGGATCGGGGAGGGGCACTGAAGCTTTCTTT
cdr3_aa: CSAGSGRGTEAFF

clone_size: -
j_call: TRBJ1-5
v_call: TRBV18
d_call: -
cdr3_nt: TGTGCCAGCTCACCAATACACGGGGTGGGAATTGGCAATCAGCCCCAGCATTTT
cdr3_aa: CASSPIHGVGIGNQPQHF

clone_size: few
j_call: TRBJ2-3
v_call: TRBV5-6
d_call: -
cdr3_nt: TGTGCCAGCAGCTTGGGCCTATATTCGTCGGATACGCAGTATTTT
cdr3_aa: CASSLGLYSSDTQYF

clone_size: many
j_call: TRBJ1-4
v_call: TRBV20-1
d_call: -
cdr3_nt: TGCAGTGCTTCAGGGGAGCGCGAAAAACTGTTTTTT
cdr3_aa: CSASGEREKLFF

clone_size: -
j_call: TRBJ2-3
v_call: TRBV12-3/TRBV12-4
d_call: TRBD2
cdr3_nt: TGTGCCAGCAGTTTTGAAGCGGGGGGGAGCACAGATACGCAGTATTTT
cdr3_aa: CASSFEAGGSTDTQYF

clone_size: many
j_call: TRBJ2-2
v_call: TRBV12-3/TRBV12-4
d_call: -
cdr3_nt: TGTGCCAGCACGGGCAGGGCCGGGGAGCTGTTTTTT
cdr3_aa: CASTGRAGELFF